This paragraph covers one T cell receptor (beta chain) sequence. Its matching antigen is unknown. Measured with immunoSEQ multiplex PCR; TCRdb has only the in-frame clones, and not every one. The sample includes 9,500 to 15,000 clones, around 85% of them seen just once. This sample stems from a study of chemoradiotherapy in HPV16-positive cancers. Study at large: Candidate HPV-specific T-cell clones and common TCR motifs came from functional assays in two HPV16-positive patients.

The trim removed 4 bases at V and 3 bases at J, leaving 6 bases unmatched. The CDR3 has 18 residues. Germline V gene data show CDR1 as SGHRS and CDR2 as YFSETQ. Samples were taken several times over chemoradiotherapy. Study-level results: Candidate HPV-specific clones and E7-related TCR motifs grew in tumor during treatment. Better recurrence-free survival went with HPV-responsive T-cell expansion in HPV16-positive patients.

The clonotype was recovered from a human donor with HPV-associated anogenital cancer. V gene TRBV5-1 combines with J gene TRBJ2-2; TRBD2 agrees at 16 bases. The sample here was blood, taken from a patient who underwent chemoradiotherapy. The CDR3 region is CASSKGLAGGPDTGELFF. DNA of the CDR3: TGCGCCAGCAGCAAGGGACTAGCGGGGGGGCCAGACACCGGGGAGCTGTTTTTT.